A single sample gave rise to the 10 T cell receptor beta chains below, sequenced in a study of T cell responses to AZD1222 COVID-19 vaccine. Sequencing used immunoSEQ multiplex PCR; TCRdb keeps in-frame clones, though not all of them. There are about 180,000 clones in the sample; 75% to 95% occur only once, and approximately 2.9% lies in the top ten. This sample comprised peripheral blood, obtained on day 0 of AZD1222 vaccination. The receptors here all came from an adult in good health.

The chain employs TRBV7-2 and TRBJ2-3; 11 positions agree with TRBD2. Germline V gene sequence: CDR1 SGHTA, CDR2 FQGNSA. The CDR3 consists of 18 residues. V shed 1 base and J 6 bases; nucleotides not matched to a gene: 12. The CDR3 coding sequence is TGTGCCAGCAGCTTAGTAGGACTAGCGGGTGATCCGAGGGATACGCAGTATTTT. Its protein is CASSLVGLAGDPRDTQYF. Complete variable domain (other parts from reference TRBV7-2 and TRBJ2-3): GAGVSQSPSNKVTEKGKDVELRCDPISGHTALYWYRQSLGQGLEFLIYFQGNSAPDKSGLPSDRFSAERTGGSVSTLTIQRTQQEDSAVYLCASSLVGLAGDPRDTQYFGPGTRLTVL.

V gene TRBV7-2 combines with J gene TRBJ2-1; 10 positions agree with TRBD2. V lost 6 bases to trimming and J lost 9 bases; unmatched junction nucleotides: 14. The CDR3 is made up of 16 amino acids. Per germline, CDR1 SGHTA and CDR2 FQGNSA. CDR3 sequence reads: CASSTLQRGGWGEQFF. Written as DNA, the CDR3 is TGTGCCAGCAGTACTCTCCAGCGGGGGGGCTGGGGTGAGCAGTTCTTC.

The CDR3 here is CASSQDAGGGHGGELFF. CDR3 nucleotides: TGTGCCAGCAGCCAAGATGCCGGCGGGGGGCACGGCGGGGAGCTGTTTTTT. V gene TRBV3-1 (or the pseudogene TRBV3-2) combines with J gene TRBJ2-2; 8 bases fit TRBD2. V lost 0 bases and J lost 7; bases outside the gene matches: 10. Germline assignment: CDR1 LGHDT and CDR2 YNNKEL (reference sequence). The CDR3 is 17 amino acids.

The chain uses TRBV7-9 and TRBJ2-5; D remains unclear. Trimming cost V 2 bases and J 1 base, with 8 bases left between them. The CDR3 runs to 14 residues. The V gene's germline CDR1 is SEHNR and CDR2 FQNEAQ (reference sequence). The CDR3 DNA reads TGTGCCAGCAGCTTAATTGGGGTCCAAGAGACCCAGTACTTC. Translated: CASSLIGVQETQYF.

This chain uses TRBV3-1 (or the pseudogene TRBV3-2) with TRBJ2-7; TRBD1 might be the D (5 bases). The CDR3 has 18 residues. Trimming removed 0 bases from V and 0 bases from J, with 18 bases in between. Germline V gene lookup returns CDR1 LGHDT and CDR2 YNNKEL (reference sequence). CDR3 in DNA: TGTGCCAGCAGCCAAGATAACTCTTGGCAGGGCCTCTCCTACGAGCAGTACTTC. Translation: CASSQDNSWQGLSYEQYF.

The chain has TRBV11-2 and TRBJ2-1; D is perhaps TRBD2 (5 bases). The CDR3 sequence is 16 residues long. Trimming left V 5 bases short and J 4 bases short, with 18 bases between. CDR1 and CDR2 from the germline V gene are SGHAT and FQNNGV. The CDR3 DNA sequence: TGTGCCAGCAGCCCCGGAGGCGGCCCTAATTACAATGAGCAGTTCTTC. This codes for CASSPGGGPNYNEQFF.

V and J are TRBV6-4 and TRBJ2-2, with 7 nucleotides matching TRBD2. The CDR3 consists of 16 residues. Germline values: CDR1 MRHNA, CDR2 SNTAGT. Trimming removed 6 bases from V and 5 bases from J; junction bases left unmatched: 12. The CDR3: CASRPNTGGRTGELFF. The CDR3 DNA follows: TGTGCCAGCAGACCTAATACGGGGGGAAGGACCGGGGAGCTGTTTTTT.

The gene calls are TRBV3-1 (or the pseudogene TRBV3-2) and TRBJ2-2; no clear D. From germline, CDR1 is LGHDT and CDR2 YNNKEL (reference sequence). This CDR3 region has 14 residues. V was pared by 3 bases and J by 6 bases, with 11 bases between. The CDR3 here is CASSHPTRAGELFF. DNA of the CDR3: TGTGCCAGCAGCCACCCCACACGGGCCGGGGAGCTGTTTTTT.

Here the CDR3 DNA reads TGCGCCAGCAGCTTAGGGACAGCCTTGAATTCACCCCTCCACTTT. Its translation: CASSLGTALNSPLHF. This chain links TRBV5-1 with TRBJ1-6; 7 bases map to TRBD1. Per the germline V gene, CDR1 is SGHRS and CDR2 is YFSETQ. The CDR3 is 15 amino acids. V was clipped by 2 bases and J by 7 bases; unmatched bases: 6. The entire variable domain, with the rest obtained from reference TRBV5-1 and TRBJ1-6, is as follows: KAGVTQTPRYLIKTRGQQVTLSCSPISGHRSVSWYQQTPGQGLQFLFEYFSETQRNKGNFPGRFSGRQFSNSRSEMNVSTLELGDSALYLCASSLGTALNSPLHFGNGTRLTVT.

The chain couples TRBV18 to TRBJ1-1, with D perhaps TRBD1 (5 bases). Trimming removed 2 bases at V and 3 bases at J, with 10 bases between. The CDR3 loop spans 14 amino acids. From germline, CDR1 is KGHSH and CDR2 LQKENI. Here the CDR3 DNA reads TGTGCCAGCTCACCAGCGGGGCTGGACACTGAAGCTTTCTTT. Translation gives CASSPAGLDTEAFF.